This T cell receptor beta chain emerged from a study of CD8+ T cells in alopecia areata. For the study at large: C3H/HeJ graft donors with spontaneous alopecia, aged roughly 6-12 months, supplied skin that was transplanted onto female C3H/HeJ mice aged 7-10 weeks. Broader study findings: Higher clonality and more expanded CD8+ clones appeared in lesional than normal scalp. Mouse data revealed clearer TCR sharing than patient data did, a gap possibly tied to HLA. Scalp sequencing also captures normal skin's resident alphabeta T cells.

Markers including CD4, CD8alpha, NKG2D and NKG2ACE guided sorting of pooled cutaneous lymph node cells. The CDR3 covers 13 residues. Looked up from germline, CDR1 is MSHET and CDR2 is SYDVDS. TCR sequencing used cDNA made by reverse transcription of extracted RNA. Repertoires were generated with immunoSEQ multiplex PCR, while TCRdb's copy carries only in-frame clones and drops some. The sample contains 250,000 or so clones, none occurring once; more than 1% lies in the top ten. Concerning this clone itself: Antigen unknown. Gene names denote mouse genes. The DNA ends 4 residues before the CDR3 does, and the rest of the CDR3 is filled in from the germline J gene.

This TCR was sampled from a C3H/HeJ mouse with alopecia areata. The mouse line has the MHC haplotype H2-k. The chain has TRBV29 and TRBJ2-1; 8 bases fit TRBD2. Source material: CD4+ T cells sorted from a lymph node. CDR3 in amino acids: CASSPRTGAEQFF. The covered CDR3 bases are TGTGCTAGCAGTCCTCGGACTGGGGCT.